Listed below are T cell receptor beta chains from one sample, sequenced in a study of T cells after posttransplantation cyclophosphamide. Method: immunoSEQ multiplex PCR; TCRdb's copy keeps in-frame clones and lacks some. Of over 20,000 clones listed, about nine tenths are singletons. The material was PBMCs, obtained after allogeneic stem cell transplant with posttransplant cyclophosphamide. The receptor source for this set is a female patient between 30 and 39 years old who received an allogeneic stem cell transplant from an unrelated donor, was CMV-positive, and had no GVHD. Certain T cells may be donor cells from the graft. Each CDR3 is given with its conserved first and last residue. The D gene is left open where the match is weak. A clone size is listed for some rows: how often the clone was seen (once, few, many), or a class if it is expanded.

size | J | V | D | DNA | CDR3
- | TRBJ1-4 | TRBV28 | - | TGTGCCAGCAGTTTAAGGGGAAAACTGTTTTTT | CASSLRGKLFF
- | TRBJ2-2 | TRBV7-2 | TRBD1 | TGTGCCAGCAGCTTAGGACAGGGAGCCACCGGGGAGCTGTTTTTT | CASSLGQGATGELFF
- | TRBJ2-7 | TRBV11-3 | TRBD1 | TGTGCCAGCAGCCCCCCAGGGGGATCTTCCTACGAGCAGTACTTC | CASSPPGGSSYEQYF
- | TRBJ2-1 | TRBV5-6 | TRBD2 | TGTGCCAGCAGCTTAGGACTAGCGGGGCAGAGCTCCTACAATGAGCAGTTCTTC | CASSLGLAGQSSYNEQFF
- | TRBJ2-7 | TRBV12-5 | TRBD1 | TGTGCTAGTGGTTTCCCGGGACAGGGACTGGACTACGAGCAGTACTTC | CASGFPGQGLDYEQYF
few | TRBJ2-7 | TRBV11-2 | TRBD1 | TGTGCCAGCAGCCCCGGGACAGGGAGTGGCTACGAGCAGTACTTC | CASSPGTGSGYEQYF
- | TRBJ1-2 | TRBV6-1 | - | TGTGCCAGCAGGCGCCCCCGGGATACTAACTATGGCTACACCTTC | CASRRPRDTNYGYTF
- | TRBJ2-7 | TRBV5-5 | - | TGTGCCAGCAGCCGGGACTGGAACTACGAGCAGTACTTC | CASSRDWNYEQYF
- | TRBJ2-7 | TRBV19 | - | TGTGCCAGTAGTATAAGAGGCCAGGGCCCCTACGAGCAGTACTTC | CASSIRGQGPYEQYF
- | TRBJ2-5 | TRBV28 | - | TGTGCCAGCAGCCTGTCTCAAGAGACGGGGGAGACCCAGTACTTC | CASSLSQETGETQYF
- | TRBJ1-1 | TRBV28 | TRBD1 | TGTGCCAGCAGTCCCGACAGGGTCACTGAAGCTTTCTTT | CASSPDRVTEAFF
- | TRBJ2-1 | TRBV4-1 | TRBD2 | TGCGCCAGCAGCCAAGTAGGGACTAGCAGGTATGAGCAGTTCTTC | CASSQVGTSRYEQFF
once | TRBJ1-6 | TRBV7-9 | - | TGTGCCAGCAGCTTAGATGGACAGTTAAATTCACCCCTCCACTTT | CASSLDGQLNSPLHF
- | TRBJ2-7 | TRBV29-1 | - | TGCAGCGTTGACGGGGTCGGGGATGAGTACGAGCAGTACTTC | CSVDGVGDEYEQYF
- | TRBJ1-2 | TRBV5-1 | TRBD1 | TGCGCCAGCAGCCTAGGGACAGCCCTACAAAGCTATGGCTACACCTTC | CASSLGTALQSYGYTF
few | TRBJ2-5 | TRBV28 | TRBD2 | TGTGCCAGCAGTTTATTAGCTAGCGGGGAAAGAGCCCAGTACTTC | CASSLLASGERAQYF
- | TRBJ2-5 | TRBV19 | - | TGTGCCAGTAGTCCCGACTTTAGCGAGACCCAGTACTTC | CASSPDFSETQYF
medium-sized | TRBJ2-1 | TRBV5-1 | TRBD2 | TGCGCCAGCACCAGGACTAGCGGGGGATACAATGAGCAGTTCTTC | CASTRTSGGYNEQFF
- | TRBJ1-1 | TRBV6-1 | - | TGTGCCAGTCGGGACACCTTGAACACTGAAGCTTTCTTT | CASRDTLNTEAFF
- | TRBJ2-2 | TRBV19 | TRBD2 | TGTGCCAGTAGTACTAGCGGAACTAAGAACACCGGGGAGCTGTTTTTT | CASSTSGTKNTGELFF
- | TRBJ2-7 | TRBV5-4 | - | TGTGCCAGCAGCGAAAAGGCCGACAGGTACGAGCAGTACTTC | CASSEKADRYEQYF
- | TRBJ1-4 | TRBV2 | - | TGTGCCAGCAGCAAGGACGAGGGAAATGAAAAACTGTTTTTT | CASSKDEGNEKLFF
- | TRBJ2-5 | TRBV7-8 | - | TGTGCCAGCAGCTCCCCCATAGAGACCCAGTACTTC | CASSSPIETQYF
- | TRBJ2-7 | TRBV4-3 | TRBD2 | TGCGCCAGCAGCCAAGGACTAGCGGGGAGCTCCTACGAGCAGTACTTC | CASSQGLAGSSYEQYF
once | TRBJ2-3 | TRBV5-1 | TRBD1 | TGCGCCAGCAGCTTGCAAGGGGGCTATGCAGATACGCAGTATTTT | CASSLQGGYADTQYF
- | TRBJ2-5 | TRBV14 | - | TGTGCCAGCAGCCATCTCCAAGAGACCCAGTACTTC | CASSHLQETQYF
few | TRBJ2-1 | TRBV2 | TRBD2 | TGTGCCAGCAGTGATCAGGCGGGGGGGCTGAACAATGAGCAGTTCTTC | CASSDQAGGLNNEQFF
- | TRBJ1-5 | TRBV19 | - | TGTGCCAGTACAGGGGTCTCGAGCAATCAGCCCCAGCATTTT | CASTGVSSNQPQHF
medium-sized | TRBJ2-2 | TRBV28 | - | TGTGCCAGCAGTTTCCACTTGACTAGATCAAACGGGGAGCTGTTTTTT | CASSFHLTRSNGELFF
- | TRBJ1-2 | TRBV5-1 | - | TGCGCCAGCAGGGAGGGACCCTATGGCTACACCTTC | CASREGPYGYTF
- | TRBJ2-1 | TRBV9 | - | TGTGCCAGCAGCGCCAGGATTAACTCCTACAATGAGCAGTTCTTC | CASSARINSYNEQFF
- | TRBJ2-1 | TRBV15 | TRBD1 | TGTGCCACCAGCAGACCCCCGACAGGGGCCCGTCCCAATGAGCAGTTCTTC | CATSRPPTGARPNEQFF
- | TRBJ2-7 | TRBV28 | TRBD1 | TGTGCCAGCAGTTTAAGGACAGGGAGGTCCTACGAGCAGTACTTC | CASSLRTGRSYEQYF
few | TRBJ2-1 | TRBV14 | TRBD2 | TGTGCCAGCAGCCAGGGGGGGGGACGAATGGGAAATGAGCAGTTCTTC | CASSQGGGRMGNEQFF
- | TRBJ1-5 | TRBV28 | TRBD1 | TGTGCCAGCAGTCGACCGGGACAGGGAGATCAGCCCCAGCATTTT | CASSRPGQGDQPQHF
- | TRBJ2-1 | TRBV11-1 | TRBD2 | TGTGCCAGCAGCTTACGGGGGGGCTATGATGAGCAGTTCTTC | CASSLRGGYDEQFF
- | TRBJ2-2 | TRBV5-1 | TRBD1 | TGCGCCAGCAGCGAACAGGGGGCCGGGGAGCTGTTTTTT | CASSEQGAGELFF
- | TRBJ2-2 | TRBV2 | TRBD2 | TGTGCCAGCAGTGATCTAGCGGGGGGGCGTTTAGGCGGGGAGCTGTTTTTT | CASSDLAGGRLGGELFF
- | TRBJ1-1 | TRBV5-1 | TRBD1 | TGCGCCAGCAGCTTGGCAGGGGGCCACACTGAAGCTTTCTTT | CASSLAGGHTEAFF
- | TRBJ2-7 | TRBV9 | TRBD2 | TGTGCCAGCAGTCCCGGGACTAGCGATTACTACGAGCAGTACTTC | CASSPGTSDYYEQYF
- | TRBJ1-5 | TRBV19 | TRBD1 | TGTGCCAGTAGTTCCTCGACAGGGGGAGGATGGGGCAATCAGCCCCAGCATTTT | CASSSSTGGGWGNQPQHF
- | TRBJ1-1 | TRBV5-1 | TRBD1 | TGCGCCAGCAGCTTCGGGACAGGGGCCCGGAACACTGAAGCTTTCTTT | CASSFGTGARNTEAFF
- | TRBJ1-4 | TRBV7-9 | TRBD1 | TGTGCCAGCAGCTCCGCTAGTAAAAGGACAGGGGCTTCTAATGAAAAACTGTTTTTT | CASSSASKRTGASNEKLFF